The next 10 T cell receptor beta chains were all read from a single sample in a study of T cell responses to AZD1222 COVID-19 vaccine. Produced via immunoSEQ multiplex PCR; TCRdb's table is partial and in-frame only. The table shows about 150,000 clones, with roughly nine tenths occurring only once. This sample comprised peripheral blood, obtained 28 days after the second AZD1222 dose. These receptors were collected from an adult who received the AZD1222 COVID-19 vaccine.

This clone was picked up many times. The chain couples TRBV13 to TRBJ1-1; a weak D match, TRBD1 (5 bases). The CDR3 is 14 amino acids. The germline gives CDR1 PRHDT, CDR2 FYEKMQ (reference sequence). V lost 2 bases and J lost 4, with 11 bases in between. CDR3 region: CASSLLGVGTEAFF. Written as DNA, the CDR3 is TGTGCCAGCAGCTTATTGGGGGTAGGCACTGAAGCTTTCTTT.

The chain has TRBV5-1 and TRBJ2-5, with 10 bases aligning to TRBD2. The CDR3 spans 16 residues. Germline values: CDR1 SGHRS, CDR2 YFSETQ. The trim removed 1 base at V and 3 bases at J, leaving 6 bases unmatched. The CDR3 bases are TGCGCCAGCAGCTTGCCGGGAGCGGGAGGGAAAGAGACCCAGTACTTC. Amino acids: CASSLPGAGGKETQYF.

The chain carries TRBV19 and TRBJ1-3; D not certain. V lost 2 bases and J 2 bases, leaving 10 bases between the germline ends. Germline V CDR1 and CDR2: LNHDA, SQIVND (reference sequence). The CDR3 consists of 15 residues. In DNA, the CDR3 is TGTGCCAGTAGTATATATGGGGATACTGGAAACACCATATATTTT. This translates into CASSIYGDTGNTIYF.

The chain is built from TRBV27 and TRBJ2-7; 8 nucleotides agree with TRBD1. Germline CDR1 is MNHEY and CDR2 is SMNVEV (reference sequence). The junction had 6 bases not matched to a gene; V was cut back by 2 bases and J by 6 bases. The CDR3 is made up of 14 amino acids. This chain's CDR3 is CASSLRQGRAEQYF. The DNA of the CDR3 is TGTGCCAGCAGTTTAAGACAGGGGCGAGCCGAGCAGTACTTC.

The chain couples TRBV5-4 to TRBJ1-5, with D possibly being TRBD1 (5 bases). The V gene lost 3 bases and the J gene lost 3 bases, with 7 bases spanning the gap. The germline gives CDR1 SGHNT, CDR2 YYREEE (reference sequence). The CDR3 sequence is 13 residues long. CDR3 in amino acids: CASSWGVNQPQHF. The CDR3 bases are TGTGCCAGCAGCTGGGGGGTCAATCAGCCCCAGCATTTT.

The CDR3 bases are TGCGCCAGCAGCTTGGTCTCACAAGAGACCCAGTACTTC. Protein product: CASSLVSQETQYF. The rearrangement links TRBV5-1 to TRBJ2-5; D gene uncertain. Germline V CDR1 and CDR2: SGHRS, YFSETQ. The CDR3 loop spans 13 amino acids. The germline V and J ends were trimmed by 0 bases and 2 bases, with 5 bases remaining between them.

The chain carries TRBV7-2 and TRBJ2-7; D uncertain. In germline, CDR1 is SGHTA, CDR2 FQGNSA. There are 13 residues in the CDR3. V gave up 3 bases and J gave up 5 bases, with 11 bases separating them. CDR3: CASSFLDFHEQYF. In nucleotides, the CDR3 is TGTGCCAGCAGCTTCCTAGACTTCCACGAGCAGTACTTC.

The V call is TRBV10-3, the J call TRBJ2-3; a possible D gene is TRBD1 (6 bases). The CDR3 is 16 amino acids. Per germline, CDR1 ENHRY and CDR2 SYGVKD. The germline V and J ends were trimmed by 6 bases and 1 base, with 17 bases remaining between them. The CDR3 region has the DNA TGTGCCATCAGCCCCCCACAGGGATTTGGCACAGATACGCAGTATTTT. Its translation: CAISPPQGFGTDTQYF.

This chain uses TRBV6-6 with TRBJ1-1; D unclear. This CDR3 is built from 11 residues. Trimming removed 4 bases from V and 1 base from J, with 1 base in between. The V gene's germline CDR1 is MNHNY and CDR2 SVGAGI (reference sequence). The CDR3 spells CASSSNTEAFF. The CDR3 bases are TGTGCCAGCAGTTCGAACACTGAAGCTTTCTTT.

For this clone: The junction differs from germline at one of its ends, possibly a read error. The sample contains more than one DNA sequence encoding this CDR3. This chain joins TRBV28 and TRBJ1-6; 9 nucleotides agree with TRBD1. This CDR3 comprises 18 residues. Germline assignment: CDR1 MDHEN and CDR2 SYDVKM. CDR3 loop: CASSLWSGTGSHNSPLHF. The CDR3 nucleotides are TGTGCCAGCAGTTTATGGTCCGGGACAGGGAGCCACAATTCACCCCTCCATTTT.